This T cell receptor beta chain stems from a study of blood T cell repertoires in COVID-19. As for the study in general: Specimens from acute and convalescent COVID-19 originated in the United States, Italy and Spain.

Original handling: Amplification of reference gene primers was used by the study to estimate nucleated cell counts. Libraries were prepared by immunoSEQ multiplex PCR; TCRdb keeps only in-frame clonotypes and omits some of them. V, J and clone size are taken as reported in that table, and D and trimming were inferred from the DNA itself. This table has approximately 290,000 clones, 90% appearing once. Individuals aged about 18 to 95 years were recruited from 24 US areas. Each participant's cohort was designated according to participant-reported clinical history. Germline V gene sequence: CDR1 SEHNR, CDR2 FQNEAQ (reference sequence). V gave up 5 bases and J gave up 9 bases; unmatched junction bases: 7. The CDR3 contains 13 residues.

V usage is TRBV7-9 and J usage is TRBJ2-1; 7 bases match TRBD1. Sample: PBMCs or T cells enriched from blood (not recorded which). The clonotype comes from a woman aged 18-29 years with acute COVID-19. CDR3: CASSLGTAGEQFF. CDR3 nucleotide sequence: TGTGCCAGCAGCCTAGGGACAGCCGGTGAGCAGTTCTTC.